This T cell receptor beta chain was retrieved from a study of read filtering for tumor transcriptome and immune sequencing. The library was built from approximately 400 ng RNA with molecular barcoded adaptors for alpha/delta and beta/gamma chains. TCRdb re-called the reads with MiXCR, one entry per CDR3 protein. The profile shows tens of thousands of distinct CDR3 sequences, around 13% of them singletons. The table lists this clonotype with many counts. After removal of 7 bases from V and 5 bases from J, the junction contained 11 bases not matched to a gene. This CDR3 has 15 amino acids. Germline CDR1 MNHEY, CDR2 SVGAGI.

The source of this sequence is a donor aged 40 or over with multiple myeloma. The chain uses TRBV6-5 and TRBJ2-3, with 8 bases that match TRBD2. What was sequenced was a population of CD138-negative cells sorted from bone marrow. Here the CDR3 DNA reads TGTGCCAGCACCCCGGGGGGGGGTTATGGAGATACGCAGTATTTT. Its protein is CASTPGGGYGDTQYF.